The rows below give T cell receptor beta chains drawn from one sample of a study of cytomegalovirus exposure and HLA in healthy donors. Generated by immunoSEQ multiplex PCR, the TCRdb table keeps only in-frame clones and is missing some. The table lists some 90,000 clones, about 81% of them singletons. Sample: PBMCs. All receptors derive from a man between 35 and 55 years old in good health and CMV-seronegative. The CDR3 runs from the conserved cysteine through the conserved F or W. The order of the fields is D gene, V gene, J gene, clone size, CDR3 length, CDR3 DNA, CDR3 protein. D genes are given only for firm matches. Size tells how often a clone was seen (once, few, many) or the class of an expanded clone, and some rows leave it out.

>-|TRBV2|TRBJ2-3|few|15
TGTGCCAGCAGTGGGGGGGATACAGGGGCAGATACGCAGTATTTT
CASSGGDTGADTQYF
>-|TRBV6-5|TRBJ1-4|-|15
TGTGCCAGCAGTTACGGATCGGGACTGAATGAAAAACTGTTTTTT
CASSYGSGLNEKLFF
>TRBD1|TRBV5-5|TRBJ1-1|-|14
TGTGCCAGCAGCTTCGGGGCAGGGGGCGCGGAAGCTTTCTTT
CASSFGAGGAEAFF
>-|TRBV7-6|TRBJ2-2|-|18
TGTGCCAGCAGCAGAGCCGGGACATCTGGACTTAACACCGGGGAGCTGTTTTTT
CASSRAGTSGLNTGELFF
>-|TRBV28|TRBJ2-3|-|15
TGTGCCAGCAGCTTAACCCAGGGGTTCACAGATACGCAGTATTTT
CASSLTQGFTDTQYF
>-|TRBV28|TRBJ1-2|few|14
TGTGCCAGCAGCCCCCGGGGAGCGAACTATGGCTACACCTTC
CASSPRGANYGYTF
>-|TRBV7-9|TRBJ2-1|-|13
TGTGCCAGCAGCTCCGAACTCCGCAATGAGCAGTTCTTC
CASSSELRNEQFF
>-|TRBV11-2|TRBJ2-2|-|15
TGTGCCAGCAGCTTATACTCCCAGGGAACCGGGGAGCTGTTTTTT
CASSLYSQGTGELFF
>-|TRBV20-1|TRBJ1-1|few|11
TGCAGTTTCCAGGGTGACACTGAAGCTTTCTTT
CSFQGDTEAFF
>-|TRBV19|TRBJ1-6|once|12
TGTGCCAGTCGTGCCGGGACAACACCCCTCCACTTT
CASRAGTTPLHF
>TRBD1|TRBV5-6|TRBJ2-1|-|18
TGTGCCAGCAGCTTGGGAGCTTGGACAGGGGGATCCTACAATGAGCAGTTCTTC
CASSLGAWTGGSYNEQFF
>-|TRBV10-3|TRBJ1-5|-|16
TGTGCCATCAGTGAGTCTGGGGGGGAGAGCAATCAGCCCCAGCATTTT
CAISESGGESNQPQHF
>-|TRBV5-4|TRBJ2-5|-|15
TGTGCCAGCAGCTTGGCTGGGGGCACAATGGAGACCCAGTACTTC
CASSLAGGTMETQYF
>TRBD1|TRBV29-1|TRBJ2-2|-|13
TGCAGCGTGAACAGGGGAACGGCCGGGGAGCTGTTTTTT
CSVNRGTAGELFF
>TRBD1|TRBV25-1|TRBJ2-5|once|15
TGTGCCAGCAGTGACCCGACAGGGGCCCTGGGGACCCAGTACTTC
CASSDPTGALGTQYF
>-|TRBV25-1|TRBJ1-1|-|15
TGTGCCAGCAGTGAATTTCAGGGGATGAACACTGAAGCTTTCTTT
CASSEFQGMNTEAFF
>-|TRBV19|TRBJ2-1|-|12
TGTGCCAGTAGTAGCCACCAGGATGAGCAGTTCTTC
CASSSHQDEQFF
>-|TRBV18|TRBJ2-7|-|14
TGTGCCAGCTCACCAAACAGTCAATCCTTAGAGCAGTACTTC
CASSPNSQSLEQYF